The rows below give T cell receptor beta chains drawn from one sample of a study of glioma-infiltrating T cells. One entry per CDR3 protein results from TCRdb running MiXCR on the multiplex PCR reads. The data show about 190,000 distinct CDR3 sequences, with over 25% seen just once and just over 20% held by the top ten. Material: glioma tissue, nonneoplastic brain tissue, or PBMCs (not recorded which). The receptors come from a human donor with low-grade glioma or glioblastoma, undergoing nonglioma brain surgery, or in good health (not recorded which). Both conserved end residues are part of each CDR3. Each record gives: clone size, J gene, V gene, D gene, CDR3 protein, CDR3 DNA. The D gene is left open where the match is weak. For some rows the clone size is stated as once, few or many, or as a class when expanded; others skip it.

many TRBJ1-1 TRBV28 - CASSFPGTDRFEAFF TGTGCCAGCAGTTTCCCCGGGACCGATCGATTTGAAGCTTTCTTT
- TRBJ1-6 TRBV6-5 TRBD1 CASSLDRVSYNSPLHF TGTGCCAGCAGTTTGGACAGGGTGTCCTATAATTCACCCCTCCACTTT
few TRBJ2-7 TRBV14 - CASSQDSVRYYEQYF TGTGCCAGCAGCCAAGATTCGGTGCGCTACTACGAGCAGTACTTC
once TRBJ2-1 TRBV5-6 TRBD2 CASSPGLADYEQFF TGTGCCAGCAGCCCGGGACTAGCGGACTACGAGCAGTTCTTC
many TRBJ1-5 TRBV6-5 - CASSYNPGQPQHF TGTGCCAGCAGTTATAACCCAGGTCAGCCCCAGCATTTT
few TRBJ2-3 TRBV5-1 - CASSLAQGSRDTQYF TGCGCCAGCAGCTTGGCACAGGGATCCCGGGATACGCAGTATTTT
- TRBJ2-3 TRBV20-1 TRBD2 CSARPSGRAVGDTQYF TGCAGTGCTAGGCCTAGCGGGAGGGCCGTCGGAGATACGCAGTATTTT
many TRBJ2-1 TRBV20-1 TRBD2 CSASRLAGAVYNEQFF TGCAGTGCTAGCCGACTAGCGGGGGCCGTGTACAATGAGCAGTTCTTC
many TRBJ2-3 TRBV24-1 TRBD1 CATSDPRDRVDTQYF TGTGCCACCAGTGACCCGCGGGACAGGGTCGATACGCAGTATTTT
few TRBJ2-7 TRBV4-3 - CASSQGPLKSYEQYF TGCGCCAGCAGCCAAGGTCCCCTGAAATCCTACGAGCAGTACTTC
- TRBJ2-5 TRBV6-1 TRBD2 CASSFGLAGSQETQYF TGTGCCAGCAGCTTCGGCCTAGCGGGATCCCAAGAGACCCAGTACTTC
many TRBJ2-3 TRBV6-6 - CASSYGDRGTDTQYF TGTGCCAGCAGTTACGGGGACCGGGGCACAGATACGCAGTATTTT
- TRBJ2-3 TRBV7-7 - CASSTGVATDTQYF TGTGCCAGCAGCACCGGGGTAGCCACAGATACGCAGTATTTT
many TRBJ2-3 TRBV7-9 - CASSDATGSLDTQYF TGTGCCAGCAGCGATGCCACAGGGAGTTTAGATACGCAGTATTTT
- TRBJ1-2 TRBV6-1 - CARGRTANYGYTF TGTGCCAGAGGACGGACAGCTAACTATGGCTACACCTTC
many TRBJ1-2 TRBV20-1 - CSPGRGRDHGYTF TGCAGCCCCGGCCGGGGCAGGGACCATGGCTACACCTTC
many TRBJ1-5 TRBV6-2/TRBV6-3 - CASMEGHQPQHF TGTGCCAGCATGGAGGGTCATCAGCCCCAGCATTTT
many TRBJ2-1 TRBV7-3 - CASSLNPYNEQFF TGTGCCAGCAGCTTGAACCCCTACAATGAGCAGTTCTTC
once TRBJ2-5 TRBV5-4 - CASSLAHEEAQYF TGTGCCAGCAGCTTGGCTCACGAAGAGGCCCAGTACTTC
- TRBJ2-3 TRBV9 - CAISFRADTQYF TGTGCCATCAGCTTTAGGGCAGATACGCAGTATTTT
- TRBJ2-1 TRBV19 TRBD1 CASSIESSAGGEQFF TGTGCCAGTAGTATAGAAAGTTCGGCAGGGGGTGAGCAGTTCTTC
- TRBJ2-3 TRBV7-2 - CASSPIAVNTDTQYF TGTGCCAGCAGCCCAATAGCGGTGAACACAGATACGCAGTATTTT
many TRBJ2-3 TRBV7-2 - CASSLSYTSDTQYF TGTGCCAGCAGCCTCAGCTATACCTCAGATACGCAGTATTTT
many TRBJ1-1 TRBV20-1 TRBD1 CSARGQLNTEAFF TGCAGTGCTAGGGGACAGTTGAACACTGAAGCTTTCTTT
- TRBJ1-3 TRBV30 - CAWMGGNTIYF TGTGCCTGGATGGGGGGTAACACCATATATTTT
- TRBJ2-7 TRBV4-3 - CASSQEARWRSYEQYF TGCGCCAGCAGCCAAGAAGCCAGGTGGAGATCCTACGAGCAGTACTTC
many TRBJ2-7 TRBV4-2 TRBD2 CASSQVLAGGLWEQYF TGTGCCAGCAGCCAAGTCTTAGCGGGAGGGTTGTGGGAGCAGTACTTC
- TRBJ1-2 TRBV6-5 - CSSIQTAGNYGYPF TGTTCCAGCATTCAAACGGCAGGGAACTATGGCTACCCCTTC
many TRBJ2-1 TRBV15 - CATSRDRVAGAVF TGTGCCACCAGCAGGGATAGAGTGGCTGGGGCGGTCTTC
- TRBJ1-4 TRBV30 - CAWSVNRNEKLFF TGTGCCTGGAGTGTAAACCGGAATGAAAAACTGTTTTTT
- TRBJ2-1 TRBV7-8 TRBD2 CASSLVPGGIYEQFF TGTGCCAGCAGCTTAGTTCCGGGAGGGATCTATGAGCAGTTCTTC
many TRBJ2-7 TRBV7-2 - CASSLVLRGDEQYF TGTGCCAGCAGCTTAGTCCTCAGGGGGGACGAGCAGTACTTC
many TRBJ2-1 TRBV7-2 - CASSPGIGLHNEQFF TGTGCCAGCAGCCCGGGAATCGGTCTCCACAATGAGCAGTTCTTC
many TRBJ2-7 TRBV5-1 - CASSFAGVSSYEQYF TGCGCCAGCAGCTTTGCAGGGGTGAGCTCCTACGAGCAGTACTTC
- TRBJ2-2 TRBV6-1 TRBD2 CASSHRTRGGTEEVFF TGTGCCAGCAGTCACCGGACTAGGGGTGGCACCGAGGAGGTGTTTTTT
many TRBJ2-3 TRBV11-2 - CASSSIGTLSSTDTQYF TGTGCCAGCAGCTCCATCGGAACTCTATCTAGCACAGATACGCAGTATTTT
many TRBJ2-7 TRBV7-2 TRBD1 CASSTTGGTYEQYF TGTGCCAGCAGCACGACAGGGGGCACCTACGAGCAGTACTTC
many TRBJ2-1 TRBV28 TRBD2 CASETPGLANEQFF TGTGCCAGCGAAACTCCGGGACTAGCGAATGAGCAGTTCTTC
many TRBJ2-2 TRBV7-2 - CASSPPISAGELFF TGTGCCAGCAGCCCACCCATTAGCGCCGGGGAGCTGTTTTTT
few TRBJ2-2 TRBV13 TRBD2 CASSSLPGAGGPAGELFF TGTGCCAGCAGCTCCCTCCCAGGAGCGGGAGGGCCAGCCGGGGAGCTGTTTTTT
- TRBJ2-1 TRBV7-3 TRBD2 CASSLETGLAGVNEQFF TGTGCCAGCAGCTTAGAAACGGGACTAGCGGGAGTTAATGAGCAGTTCTTC
- TRBJ1-1 TRBV9 - CASSGFPGVWNTEAFF TGTGCCAGCAGCGGATTCCCGGGAGTATGGAACACTGAAGCTTTCTTT